One and the same sample provided the 4 T cell receptor beta chains below, sequenced in a study of cytomegalovirus exposure and HLA in healthy donors. 13 Jbeta primers and 60 Vbeta primers were used for the PCR. Sequencing used immunoSEQ multiplex PCR; TCRdb keeps in-frame clones, though not all of them. The sample includes 95,000 to 100,000 clones, less than 80% seen only once; the top ten take roughly 4%. The specimen sequenced was PBMCs. All receptors derive from a man aged 40-49 years in good health and CMV-seronegative.

The chain has TRBV6-6 and TRBJ2-1; D unclear. Germline CDR1 is MNHNY and CDR2 is SVGAGI (reference sequence). The CDR3 runs 12 residues. V lost 2 bases and J lost 7, with 6 bases in between. The CDR3 reads CASSYTVNEQFF. CDR3 in DNA: TGTGCCAGCAGTTACACAGTTAATGAGCAGTTCTTC.

This chain uses TRBV30 with TRBJ1-1; TRBD1 is a possible D gene (6 bases). V was pared by 2 bases and J by 1 base, with 11 bases between. Germline lookup yields CDR1 GTSNPN and CDR2 SVGIG (reference sequence). The length of the CDR3 is 14 residues. The CDR3 nucleotides are TGTGCCTGGAGTCAGGGGTTGCAGAACACTGAAGCTTTCTTT. This gives the protein CAWSQGLQNTEAFF.

This clone was counted a single time. This chain uses TRBV5-1 with TRBJ2-2; D might be TRBD1 (5 bases). CDR3 length: 14 residues. V dropped 4 bases and J dropped 1 base, with 8 bases sitting between them. Per the germline V gene, CDR1 is SGHRS and CDR2 is YFSETQ. CDR3 in amino acids: CASSEGQNTGELFF. CDR3 sequence (DNA): TGCGCCAGCAGCGAAGGACAGAACACCGGGGAGCTGTTTTTT.

The J gene is TRBJ1-2, the V gene TRBV27, with D perhaps TRBD1 (5 bases). The V end was cut by 5 bases, the J end by 3 bases, with 10 bases between. Looked up from germline, CDR1 is MNHEY and CDR2 is SMNVEV (reference sequence). The CDR3 loop spans 13 amino acids. The CDR3 region has the DNA TGTGCCAGCAGTCCTCAGGGATACTATGGCTACACCTTC. Translating it yields CASSPQGYYGYTF.